The 7 T cell receptor beta chains reported below all come from one sample, sequenced in a study of response to subunit inactivated influenza vaccine. MiXCR, run by TCRdb on the RT-PCR reads, gives a single entry per CDR3 protein. The table includes approximately 480,000 distinct CDR3 sequences, around 9.9% detected once. The sample consisted of PBMCs from blood, taken roughly 46 days after vaccination. Receptor source: a man aged 50-60 years who received an inactivated influenza vaccine.

J is TRBJ2-7 and V is TRBV20-1; TRBD2 agrees at 11 bases. Unmatched junction bases numbered 6, after V lost 0 bases and J lost 2 bases. The length of the CDR3 is 16 residues. From germline, CDR1 is DFQATT and CDR2 SNEGSKA (reference sequence). The CDR3 loop reads CSARDLLAGGTYEQYF. In DNA form, the CDR3 reads TGCAGTGCTAGAGATCTGCTAGCGGGAGGAACCTACGAGCAGTACTTC.

This clonotype was counted only a few times. V is TRBV5-1 and J is TRBJ2-1; tentative D call: TRBD1 (6 bases). Looked up from germline, CDR1 is SGHRS and CDR2 is YFSETQ. V was trimmed by 0 bases and J by 14 bases, leaving 15 bases between them. This CDR3 region has 13 residues. In DNA, the CDR3 is TGCGCCAGCAGCTTGGGTTCACAGGGATCGGAGTTCTTC. This sequence encodes CASSLGSQGSEFF.

The V call is TRBV15, the J call TRBJ2-1; D is unclear. CDR1 and CDR2 (germline): LNHNV, YYDKDF (reference sequence). CDR3 length: 15 amino acids. Trimming cost V 0 bases and J 1 base, with 7 bases left between them. CDR3 in amino acids: CATSRDFGSYNEQFF. CDR3 in DNA: TGTGCCACCAGCAGAGATTTTGGGTCCTACAATGAGCAGTTCTTC. Supplemented by reference TRBV15 and TRBJ2-1, the full variable domain reads DAMVIQNPRYQVTQFGKPVTLSCSQTLNHNVMYWYQQKSSQAPKLLFHYYDKDFNNEADTPDNFQSRRPNTSFCFLDIRSPGLGDTAMYLCATSRDFGSYNEQFFGPGTRLTVL.

The rearrangement uses TRBV5-6 and TRBJ2-7, with D hard to call. CDR1 and CDR2 (germline): SGHDT, YYEEEE. The CDR3 contains 13 residues. V was clipped by 3 bases and J by 0 bases, with 7 bases between them. The CDR3 region is CASSYTTSYEQYF. The DNA of the CDR3 is TGTGCCAGCAGCTACACGACCTCCTACGAGCAGTACTTC.

V is TRBV7-8 and J is TRBJ2-6; 7 positions match TRBD1. CDR3 length equals 16 residues. The J segment lost 3 bases and the V segment lost 5 bases, leaving 7 bases of the junction unmatched. The germline gives CDR1 SGHVS, CDR2 FQNEAQ. In nucleotides, the CDR3 is TGTGCCAGCAGCCTAAGAACAGGGGTTGGGGCCAACGTCCTGACTTTC. Translating gives CASSLRTGVGANVLTF.

The sample holds a few counts of this clonotype. The chain employs TRBV5-6 and TRBJ2-2; TRBD2 is a possible D gene (6 bases). Trimming pared 4 bases from V and 0 bases from J, leaving 10 bases between. The length of the CDR3 is 15 residues. Germline lookup yields CDR1 SGHDT and CDR2 YYEEEE. CDR3 in amino acids: CASSRGLSNTGELFF. In DNA, the CDR3 is TGTGCCAGCAGCAGGGGACTCTCGAACACCGGGGAGCTGTTTTTT.

This clonotype was picked up a small number of times. This chain uses TRBV4-3 with TRBJ2-2; 11 positions match TRBD2. Germline values: CDR1 LGHNA, CDR2 YSLEER. V was clipped by 2 bases and J by 4 bases; unmatched bases: 3. CDR3 length: 16 amino acids. The CDR3 spells CASSQRLAGRTGELFF. As DNA, the CDR3 is TGCGCCAGCAGCCAAAGACTAGCGGGACGCACCGGGGAGCTGTTTTTT.